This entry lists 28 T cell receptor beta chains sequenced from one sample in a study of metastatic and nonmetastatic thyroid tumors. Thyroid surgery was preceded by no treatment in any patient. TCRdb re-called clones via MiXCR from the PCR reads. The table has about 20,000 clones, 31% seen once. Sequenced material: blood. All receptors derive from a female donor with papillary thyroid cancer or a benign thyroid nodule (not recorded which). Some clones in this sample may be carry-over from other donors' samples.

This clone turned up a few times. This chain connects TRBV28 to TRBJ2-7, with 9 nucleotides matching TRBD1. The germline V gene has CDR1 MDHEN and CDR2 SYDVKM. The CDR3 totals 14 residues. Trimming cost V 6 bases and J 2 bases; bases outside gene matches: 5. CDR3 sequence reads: CASRTGTGTYEQYF. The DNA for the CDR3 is TGTGCCAGCAGAACCGGGACAGGGACCTACGAGCAGTACTTC.

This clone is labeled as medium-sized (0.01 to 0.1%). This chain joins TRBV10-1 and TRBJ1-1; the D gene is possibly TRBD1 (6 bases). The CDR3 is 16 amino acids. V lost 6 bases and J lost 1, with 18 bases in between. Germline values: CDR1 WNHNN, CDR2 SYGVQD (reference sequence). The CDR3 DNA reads TGCGCCAGCAGGACTCTAAGGGGGGACCAGAACACTGAAGCTTTCTTT. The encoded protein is CASRTLRGDQNTEAFF.

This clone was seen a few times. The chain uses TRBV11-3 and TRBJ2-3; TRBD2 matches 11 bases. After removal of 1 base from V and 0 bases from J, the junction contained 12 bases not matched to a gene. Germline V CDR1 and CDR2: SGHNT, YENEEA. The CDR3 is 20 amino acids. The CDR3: CASSLVKLAGGPGSTDTQYF. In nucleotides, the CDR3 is TGTGCCAGCAGCTTAGTGAAGTTAGCGGGAGGGCCTGGTAGCACAGATACGCAGTATTTT.

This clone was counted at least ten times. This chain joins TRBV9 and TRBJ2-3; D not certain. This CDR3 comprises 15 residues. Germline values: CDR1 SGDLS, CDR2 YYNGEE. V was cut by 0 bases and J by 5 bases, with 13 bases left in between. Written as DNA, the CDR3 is TGTGCCAGCAGCGTAGGTGGGGATAGGAGAGATACGCAGTATTTT. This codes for CASSVGGDRRDTQYF.

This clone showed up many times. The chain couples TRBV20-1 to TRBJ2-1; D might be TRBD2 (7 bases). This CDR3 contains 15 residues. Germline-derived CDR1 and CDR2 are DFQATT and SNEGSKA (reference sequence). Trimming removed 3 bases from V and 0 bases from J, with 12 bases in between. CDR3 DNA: TGCAGTGCTAGTCTGGCGGGGGCCTCCTACAATGAGCAGTTCTTC. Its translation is CSASLAGASYNEQFF.

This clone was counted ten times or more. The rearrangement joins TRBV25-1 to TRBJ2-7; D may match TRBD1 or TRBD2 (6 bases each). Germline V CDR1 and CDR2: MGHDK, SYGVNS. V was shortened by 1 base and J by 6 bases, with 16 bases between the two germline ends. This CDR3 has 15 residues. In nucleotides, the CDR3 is TGTGCCAGCAGTGAATGGGGGGCAACTGCGAGCGAGCAGTACTTC. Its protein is CASSEWGATASEQYF.

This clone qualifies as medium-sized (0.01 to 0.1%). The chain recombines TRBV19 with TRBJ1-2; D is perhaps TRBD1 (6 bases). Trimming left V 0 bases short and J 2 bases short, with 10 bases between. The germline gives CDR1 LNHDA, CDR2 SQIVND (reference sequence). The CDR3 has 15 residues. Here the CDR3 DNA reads TGTGCCAGTAGTATAGATAAGACAGGCAACTATGGCTACACCTTC. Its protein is CASSIDKTGNYGYTF. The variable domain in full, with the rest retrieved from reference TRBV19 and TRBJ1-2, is DGGITQSPKYLFRKEGQNVTLSCEQNLNHDAMYWYRQDPGQGLRLIYYSQIVNDFQKGDIAEGYSVSREKKESFPLTVTSAQKNPTAFYLCASSIDKTGNYGYTFGSGTRLTVV.

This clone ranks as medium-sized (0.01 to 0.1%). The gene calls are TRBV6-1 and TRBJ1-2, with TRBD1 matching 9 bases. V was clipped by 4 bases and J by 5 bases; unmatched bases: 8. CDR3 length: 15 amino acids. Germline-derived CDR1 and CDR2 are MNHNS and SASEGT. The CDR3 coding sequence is TGTGCCAGCAGTGCCCCAACAGGGGGCATTTATGGCTACACCTTC. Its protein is CASSAPTGGIYGYTF.

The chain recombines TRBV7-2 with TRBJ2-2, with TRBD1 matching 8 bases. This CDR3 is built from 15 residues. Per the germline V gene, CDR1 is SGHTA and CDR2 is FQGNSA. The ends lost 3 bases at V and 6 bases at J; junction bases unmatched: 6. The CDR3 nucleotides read TGTGCCAGCAGCTTTCGTCAGGGGGCTTCCGGGGAGCTGTTTTTT. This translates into CASSFRQGASGELFF.

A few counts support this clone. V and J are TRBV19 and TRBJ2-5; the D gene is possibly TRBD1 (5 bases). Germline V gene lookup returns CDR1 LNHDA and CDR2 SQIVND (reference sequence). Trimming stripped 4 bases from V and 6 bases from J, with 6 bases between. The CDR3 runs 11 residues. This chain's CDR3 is CASSKGKTQYF. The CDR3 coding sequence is TGTGCCAGTAGTAAGGGGAAGACCCAGTACTTC.

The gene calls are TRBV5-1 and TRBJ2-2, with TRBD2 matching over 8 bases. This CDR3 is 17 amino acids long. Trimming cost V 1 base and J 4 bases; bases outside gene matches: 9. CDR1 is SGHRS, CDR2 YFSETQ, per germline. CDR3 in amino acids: CASSLRSGAGVTGELFF. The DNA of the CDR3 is TGCGCCAGCAGCTTGAGGTCGGGAGCGGGAGTCACCGGGGAGCTGTTTTTT.

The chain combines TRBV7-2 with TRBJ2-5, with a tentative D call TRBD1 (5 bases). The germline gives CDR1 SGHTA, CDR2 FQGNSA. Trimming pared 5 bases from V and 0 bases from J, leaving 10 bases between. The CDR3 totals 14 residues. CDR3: CASSIRGNQETQYF. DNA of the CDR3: TGTGCCAGCAGCATAAGGGGAAACCAAGAGACCCAGTACTTC.

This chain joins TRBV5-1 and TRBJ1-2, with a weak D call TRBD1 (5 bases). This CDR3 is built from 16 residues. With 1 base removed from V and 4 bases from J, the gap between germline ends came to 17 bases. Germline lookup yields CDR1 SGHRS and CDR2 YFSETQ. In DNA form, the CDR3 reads TGCGCCAGCAGCTTGACCCCTCAGACAGTTATCTATGGCTACACCTTC. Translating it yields CASSLTPQTVIYGYTF.

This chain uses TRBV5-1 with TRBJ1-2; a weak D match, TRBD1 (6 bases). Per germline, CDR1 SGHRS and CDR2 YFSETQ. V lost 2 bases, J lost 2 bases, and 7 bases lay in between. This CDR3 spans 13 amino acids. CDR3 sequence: CASSLGGNYGYTF. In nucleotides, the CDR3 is TGCGCCAGCAGCTTAGGGGGGAACTATGGCTACACCTTC.

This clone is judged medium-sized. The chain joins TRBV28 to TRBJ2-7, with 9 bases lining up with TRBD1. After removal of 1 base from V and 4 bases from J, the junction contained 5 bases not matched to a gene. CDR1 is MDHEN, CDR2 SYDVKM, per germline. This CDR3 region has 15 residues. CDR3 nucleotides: TGTGCCAGCAGTTTATTGCGGACAGGGGTGTACGAGCAGTACTTC. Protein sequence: CASSLLRTGVYEQYF.

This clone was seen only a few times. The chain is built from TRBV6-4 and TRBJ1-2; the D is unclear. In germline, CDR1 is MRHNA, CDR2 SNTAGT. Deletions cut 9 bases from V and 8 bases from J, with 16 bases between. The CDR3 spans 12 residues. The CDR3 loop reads CARIPDCRGYTF. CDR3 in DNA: TGTGCCAGAATACCAGACTGTAGGGGCTACACCTTC.

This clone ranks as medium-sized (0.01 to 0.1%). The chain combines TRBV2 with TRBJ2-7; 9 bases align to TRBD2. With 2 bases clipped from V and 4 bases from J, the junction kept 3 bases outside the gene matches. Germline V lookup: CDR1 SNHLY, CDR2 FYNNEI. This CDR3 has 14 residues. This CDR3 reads CASSELAGWYEQYF. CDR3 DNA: TGTGCCAGCAGTGAACTAGCGGGATGGTACGAGCAGTACTTC.

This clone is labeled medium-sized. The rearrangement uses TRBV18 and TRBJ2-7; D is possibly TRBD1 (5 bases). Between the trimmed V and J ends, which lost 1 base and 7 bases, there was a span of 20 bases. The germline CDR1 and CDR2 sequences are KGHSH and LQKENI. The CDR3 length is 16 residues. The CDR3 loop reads CASSPQTDPSQWEQYF. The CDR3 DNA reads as TGTGCCAGCTCACCACAGACAGACCCATCCCAGTGGGAGCAGTACTTC. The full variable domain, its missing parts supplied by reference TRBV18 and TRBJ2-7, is NAGVMQNPRHLVRRRGQEARLRCSPMKGHSHVYWYRQLPEEGLKFMVYLQKENIIDESGMPKERFSAEFPKEGPSILRIQQVVRGDSAAYFCASSPQTDPSQWEQYFGPGTRLTVT.

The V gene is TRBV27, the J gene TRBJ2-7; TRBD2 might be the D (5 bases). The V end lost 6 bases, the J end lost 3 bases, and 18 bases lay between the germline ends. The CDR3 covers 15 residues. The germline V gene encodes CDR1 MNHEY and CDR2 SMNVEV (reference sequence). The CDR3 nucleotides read TGTGCCAGCAGGGGTGACTCTAGCTGGAGCTACGAGCAGTACTTC. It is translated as CASRGDSSWSYEQYF.

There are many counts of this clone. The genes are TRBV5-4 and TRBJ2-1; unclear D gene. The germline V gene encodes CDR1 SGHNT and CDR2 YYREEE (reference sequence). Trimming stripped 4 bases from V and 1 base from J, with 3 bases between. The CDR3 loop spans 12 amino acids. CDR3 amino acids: CASSPSYNEQFF. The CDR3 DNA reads TGTGCCAGCAGCCCTTCCTACAATGAGCAGTTCTTC.

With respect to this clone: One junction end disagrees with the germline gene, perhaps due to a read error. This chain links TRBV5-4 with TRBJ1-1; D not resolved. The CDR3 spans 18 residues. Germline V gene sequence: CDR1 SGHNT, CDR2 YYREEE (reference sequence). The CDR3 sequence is CASSFLSREAGKNTKAFF. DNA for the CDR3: TGTGCCAGCAGCTTCCTTAGCCGCGAGGCAGGTAAGAACACTAAAGCTTTCTTT.

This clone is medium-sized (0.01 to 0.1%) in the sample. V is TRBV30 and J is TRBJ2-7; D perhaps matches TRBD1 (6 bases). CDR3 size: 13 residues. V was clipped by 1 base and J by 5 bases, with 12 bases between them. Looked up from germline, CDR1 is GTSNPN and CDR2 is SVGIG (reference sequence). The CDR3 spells CAWSGSHRDEQYF. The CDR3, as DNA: TGTGCCTGGAGTGGATCCCACAGGGACGAGCAGTACTTC.

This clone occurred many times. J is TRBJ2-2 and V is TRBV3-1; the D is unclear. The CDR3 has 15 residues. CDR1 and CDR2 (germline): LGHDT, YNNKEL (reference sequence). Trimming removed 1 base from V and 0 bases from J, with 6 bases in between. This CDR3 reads CASSQGGSNTGELFF. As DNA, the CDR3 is TGTGCCAGCAGCCAAGGAGGTTCGAACACCGGGGAGCTGTTTTTT.

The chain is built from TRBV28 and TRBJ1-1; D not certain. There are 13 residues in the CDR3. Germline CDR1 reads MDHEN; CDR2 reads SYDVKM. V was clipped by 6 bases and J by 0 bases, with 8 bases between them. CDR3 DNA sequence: TGTGCCAGCAGGGAACAGTTGAACACTGAAGCTTTCTTT. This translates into CASREQLNTEAFF.

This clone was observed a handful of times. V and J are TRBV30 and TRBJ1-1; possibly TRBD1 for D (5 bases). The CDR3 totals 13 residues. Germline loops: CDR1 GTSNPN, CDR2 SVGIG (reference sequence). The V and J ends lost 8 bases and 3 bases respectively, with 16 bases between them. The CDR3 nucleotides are TGTGCCGGACGCGGCAGGGTGGACACTGAAGCTTTCTTT. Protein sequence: CAGRGRVDTEAFF.

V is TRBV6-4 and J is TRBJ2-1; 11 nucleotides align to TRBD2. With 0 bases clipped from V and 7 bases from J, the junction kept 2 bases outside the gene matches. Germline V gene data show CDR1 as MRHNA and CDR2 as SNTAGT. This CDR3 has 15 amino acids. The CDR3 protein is CASSDSLAGGNEQFF. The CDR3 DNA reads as TGTGCCAGCAGTGACTCGCTAGCGGGGGGTAATGAGCAGTTCTTC.

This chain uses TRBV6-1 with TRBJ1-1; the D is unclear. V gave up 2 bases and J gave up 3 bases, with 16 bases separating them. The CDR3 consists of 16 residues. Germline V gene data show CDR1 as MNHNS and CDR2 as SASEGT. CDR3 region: CASSESGDTGYTEAFF. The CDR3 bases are TGTGCCAGCAGTGAAAGTGGGGATACGGGGTACACTGAAGCTTTCTTT.

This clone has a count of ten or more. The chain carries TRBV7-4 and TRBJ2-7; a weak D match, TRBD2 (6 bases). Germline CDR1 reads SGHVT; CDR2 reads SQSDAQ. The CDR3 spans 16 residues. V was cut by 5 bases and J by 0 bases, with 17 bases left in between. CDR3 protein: CASSLPRDSNSYEQYF. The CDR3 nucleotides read TGTGCCAGCAGCCTTCCTAGGGACTCAAACTCCTACGAGCAGTACTTC.